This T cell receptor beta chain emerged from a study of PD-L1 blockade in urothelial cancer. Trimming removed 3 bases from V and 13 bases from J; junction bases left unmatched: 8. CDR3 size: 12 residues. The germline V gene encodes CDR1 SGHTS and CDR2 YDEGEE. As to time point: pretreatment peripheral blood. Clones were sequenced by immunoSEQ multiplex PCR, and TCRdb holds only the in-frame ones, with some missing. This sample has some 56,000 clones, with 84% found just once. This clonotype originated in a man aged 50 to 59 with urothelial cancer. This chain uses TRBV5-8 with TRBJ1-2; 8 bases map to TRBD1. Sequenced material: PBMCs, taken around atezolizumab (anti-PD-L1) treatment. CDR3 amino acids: CASSYGQGRSTF. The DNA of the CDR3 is TGTGCCAGCAGCTACGGACAGGGAAGGTCCACCTTC. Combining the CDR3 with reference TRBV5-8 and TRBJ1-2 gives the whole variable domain EAGVTQSPTHLIKTRGQQATLRCSPISGHTSVYWYQQALGLGLQFLLWYDEGEERNRGNFPPRFSGRQFPNYSSELNVNALELEDSALYLCASSYGQGRSTFGSGTRLTVV.